This T cell receptor beta chain derives from a study of cytomegalovirus exposure and HLA in healthy donors. Notes on the study in general: Later analysis identified several of the most significant clusters that appeared linked to common viral pathogens. Immune exposure information available was restricted to CMV serostatus. TCR beta chain V- and J-gene trimming was linked, in a later analysis, to a missense variant in DCLRE1C.

Comment on this clone: The antigen remains undetermined.

PCR amplification relied on 60 Vbeta primers (plus 13 Jbeta primers). Repertoires were generated with immunoSEQ multiplex PCR, while TCRdb's copy carries only in-frame clones and drops some. The sample carries approximately 100,000 clones, 70% to 90% recorded once. Regarding donors, all were healthy bone marrow donors. The sequence came from a man between 18 and 35 years old in good health and CMV-seronegative. Sequenced: PBMCs.

CDR3 nucleotide sequence: TGTGCCAGCACCCGGGGTAGGACAGGTCCCGAAGCTTTCTTT. As protein: CASTRGRTGPEAFF. The chain is built from TRBV6-5 and TRBJ1-1; the match to TRBD1 covers 7 bases. This CDR3 contains 14 residues. Germline CDR1 reads MNHEY; CDR2 reads SVGAGI. After removal of 7 bases from V and 8 bases from J, the junction contained 13 bases not matched to a gene.